This T cell receptor beta chain was documented in a study of a mutant IDH1 vaccine in newly diagnosed glioma. Overall study context: Patients got their first vaccination 4-6 weeks after radiotherapy alone, or with temozolomide cycles.

Trimming took 5 bases from V and 0 from J; bases not matched to a gene: 6. Germline V gene data show CDR1 as GTSNPN and CDR2 as SVGIG (reference sequence). CDR3 size: 14 residues. This clone has just one count. Its antigen remains unknown. Libraries were prepared by immunoSEQ multiplex PCR; TCRdb keeps only in-frame clonotypes and omits some of them. The data hold approximately 44,000 clones, with roughly 83% observed a single time. The time point was: week 23, last vaccination. Vaccination comprised doses that each held 300 ug of mutant IDH1 20-mer peptide, plus topical imiquimod. J is TRBJ1-2 and V is TRBV30; 7 nucleotides line up with TRBD1. The TCR originated in a young woman with glioma. Some clones in this sample may be carry-over from other donors' samples. Sequencing used PBMCs, obtained from a glioma patient whose treatment included an IDH1 peptide vaccine. For the CDR3, the DNA is TGTGCCTGGCAGGGGGGACCTTCTAACTATGGCTACACCTTC. Protein product: CAWQGGPSNYGYTF.